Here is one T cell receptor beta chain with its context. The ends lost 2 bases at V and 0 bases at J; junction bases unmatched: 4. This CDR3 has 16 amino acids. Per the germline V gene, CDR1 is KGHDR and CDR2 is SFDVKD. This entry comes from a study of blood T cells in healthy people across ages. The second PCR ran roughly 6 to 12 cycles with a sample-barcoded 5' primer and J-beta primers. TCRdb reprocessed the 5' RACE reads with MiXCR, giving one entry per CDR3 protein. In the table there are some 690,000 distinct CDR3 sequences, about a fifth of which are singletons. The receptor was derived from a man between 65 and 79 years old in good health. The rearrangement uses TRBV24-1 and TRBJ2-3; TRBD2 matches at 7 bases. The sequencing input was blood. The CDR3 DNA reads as TGTGCCACCAGTGATTGGGGGGGACCTAGCACAGATACGCAGTATTTT. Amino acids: CATSDWGGPSTDTQYF.